A selection of T cell receptor beta chains follows, all from one sample in a study of blood T cell repertoires in COVID-19. Measured with immunoSEQ multiplex PCR; TCRdb has only the in-frame clones, and not every one. The data show some 350,000 clones, with 80% to 90% seen just once and about 1% held by the top ten. The material sequenced was PBMCs or T cells enriched from blood (not recorded which). These receptors came from a man between 18 and 35 years old who had recovered from COVID-19. Each CDR3 is given with its conserved first and last residue. D genes are given only for firm matches. Clone size is shown for a subset of rows, as once, few, many or a class of expanded clone.

TRBV15	TRBJ2-7	TRBD1	-	TGTGCCACCAGCAGAGACCGGACAGGGGGAGACTACGAGCAGTACTTC	CATSRDRTGGDYEQYF
TRBV6-5	TRBJ2-5	-	once	TGTGCCAGCAGTTACAGCGGGTACCAAGAGACCCAGTACTTC	CASSYSGYQETQYF
TRBV6-5	TRBJ1-2	-	-	TGTGCCAGCAGTCCCGGGGGGAAAAGTGGCTACACCTTC	CASSPGGKSGYTF
TRBV5-4	TRBJ1-1	-	-	TGTGCCAGCAGCTTGTCCGGGTTAATGATGAACACTGAAGCTTTCTTT	CASSLSGLMMNTEAFF
TRBV11-3	TRBJ2-3	-	-	TGTGCCAGCAGCTTAGATGGCGGGCCCGGGGATACGCAGTATTTT	CASSLDGGPGDTQYF
TRBV5-1	TRBJ1-6	-	-	TGCGCCAGCAGCTTGCAGGGGTCTTCTAGCTCCTATAATTCACCCCTCCACTTT	CASSLQGSSSSYNSPLHF
TRBV7-8	TRBJ1-5	-	-	TGTGCCAGCAGCTTAGAGGGGAGGGGTAGGGGTCAGCCCCAGCATTTT	CASSLEGRGRGQPQHF
TRBV5-1	TRBJ2-1	-	-	TGCGCCAGCAGCTTGGGACACCAAAGCTCCTACAATGAGCAGTTCTTC	CASSLGHQSSYNEQFF
TRBV14	TRBJ2-3	-	-	TGTGCCAGCAGAGACGGTCGGGGAGATACGCAGTATTTT	CASRDGRGDTQYF
TRBV15	TRBJ2-6	-	-	TGTGCCACCAGCAGAGGCGGATCCGGGGCCAACGTCCTGACTTTC	CATSRGGSGANVLTF
TRBV27	TRBJ1-1	-	once	TGTGCCAGCAGTTTACAGGGGCAATACACTGAAGCTTTCTTT	CASSLQGQYTEAFF
TRBV7-3	TRBJ2-1	TRBD1	-	TGTGCCAGCAGCCCACTAGAGCCCATTGACAGGGGGCGAGGTGAGCAGTTCTTC	CASSPLEPIDRGRGEQFF
TRBV4-1	TRBJ2-7	-	-	TGCGCCAGCAGCCAAGATAACGAGCAGTACTTC	CASSQDNEQYF
TRBV21-1	TRBJ2-7	-	-	TGTGCCAGCAGCAAAGGGGCCCGGGGGGCGGAGCTGGTTAAGGAGCAGTACTTC	CASSKGARGAELVKEQYF
TRBV2	TRBJ2-7	TRBD1	-	TGTGCCAGCAGCGACAGGGAATTCTCCTACGAGCAGTACTTC	CASSDREFSYEQYF
TRBV5-1	TRBJ1-2	-	-	TGCGCCAGCAGCTTAGACAGTAACTATGGCTACACCTTC	CASSLDSNYGYTF
TRBV19	TRBJ1-2	-	-	TGTGCCAGTACCCAAAGTGGGGGCGAAGGCTACACCTTC	CASTQSGGEGYTF
TRBV4-2	TRBJ1-5	-	-	TGTGCCAGCAGCCAAGATGTTTTGGTGCGGAGCAATCAGCCCCAGCATTTT	CASSQDVLVRSNQPQHF
TRBV7-9	TRBJ2-7	TRBD1	-	TGTGCCAGCAGCCCGGGACAGGGTCCCTACGAGCAGTACTTC	CASSPGQGPYEQYF
TRBV10-3	TRBJ2-7	TRBD2	once	TGTGCCACCTCGGGGGGCTCCTACGAGCAGTACTTC	CATSGGSYEQYF
TRBV19	TRBJ1-2	-	-	TGTGCCAGTAGTGTTAGGGACACCGTGGCCTATGGCTACACCTTC	CASSVRDTVAYGYTF
TRBV3-1/TRBV3-2	TRBJ2-1	TRBD2	-	TGTGCCAGCAGCCCCCGAATGGGGGGGAGCTCCTACAATGAGCAGTTCTTC	CASSPRMGGSSYNEQFF
TRBV9	TRBJ2-7	-	-	TGTGCCAGCAGCGTGCAGGGGATCGGGGACGAGCAGTACTTC	CASSVQGIGDEQYF
TRBV28	TRBJ1-1	-	-	TGTGCCAGCAGTTTAGGCGGGGGACTGAACACTGAAGCTTTCTTT	CASSLGGGLNTEAFF
TRBV27	TRBJ1-1	-	-	TGTGCCAGCAGTCCATATAACTTGAACACTGAAGCTTTCTTT	CASSPYNLNTEAFF
TRBV30	TRBJ1-6	TRBD1	few	TGTGCCTGGGAAACAGGGGGCGGAGGGTCACCCCTCCACTTT	CAWETGGGGSPLHF
TRBV6-5	TRBJ2-7	-	-	TGTGCCAGCAGTTACGGGAGTCAGATCTCCGAGCAGTACTTC	CASSYGSQISEQYF
TRBV9	TRBJ1-3	-	-	TGTGCCAGCAGCGTAGGGCGGGGGGCGAGGGGAAACACCATATATTTT	CASSVGRGARGNTIYF
TRBV29-1	TRBJ1-1	TRBD1	-	TGCAGCGTGGGGGACAGGTCGAACACTGAAGCTTTCTTT	CSVGDRSNTEAFF
TRBV6-5	TRBJ2-7	TRBD1	-	TGTGCCAGCAGAAAGGGACAGCTTCCGTACTACGAGCAGTACTTC	CASRKGQLPYYEQYF
TRBV10-3	TRBJ2-3	-	-	TGTGCCATCAGCGACTCGAACACAGATACGCAGTATTTT	CAISDSNTDTQYF
TRBV5-1	TRBJ1-2	-	-	TGCGCCAGCAGCCCACCCAGGGGTGGCTACACCTTC	CASSPPRGGYTF
TRBV6-1	TRBJ1-2	TRBD1	-	TGTGCCAGCAGTGAGAGACAGGGGGGACCCGGCTATGGCTACACCTTC	CASSERQGGPGYGYTF
TRBV6-5	TRBJ1-2	TRBD1	-	TGTGCCAGCAGAATCTTACAGGGGGCTGGTGGCTACACCTTC	CASRILQGAGGYTF
TRBV5-4	TRBJ1-1	TRBD1	-	TGTGCCAGCAGAAGCGGACAGGAGAACACTGAAGCTTTCTTT	CASRSGQENTEAFF
TRBV6-1	TRBJ1-6	-	-	TGTGCCAGCAGTGAAGCTCTGAGCTCCTATAATTCACCCCTCCACTTT	CASSEALSSYNSPLHF
TRBV7-3	TRBJ2-7	-	-	TGTGCCAGCAGCTTAACGTTAATCGGGGAATACGAGCAGTACTTC	CASSLTLIGEYEQYF
TRBV25-1	TRBJ1-2	-	-	TGTGCCAGCAGTGAGGGCGTCTATGGCTACACCTTC	CASSEGVYGYTF
TRBV24-1	TRBJ2-5	-	-	TGTGCCACCAGTATTTCCGGTAAAGAGACCCAGTACTTC	CATSISGKETQYF
TRBV25-1	TRBJ1-4	-	-	TGTGCCAGCAGTGACCCGACAGCAATCGATGAAAAACTGTTTTTT	CASSDPTAIDEKLFF